One and the same sample provided the 23 T cell receptor beta chains below, sequenced in a study of Graves' ophthalmopathy and Graves' hyperthyroidism. RNA transcripts served as template for amplifying TCR beta CDR3 sequences. Following a first-round RT-PCR that used HTBI primers, a second-round multiplex PCR was carried out. From the multiplex PCR reads, TCRdb called clonotypes with MiXCR, one entry per CDR3 protein. The sample consists of about 740,000 distinct CDR3 sequences, about 44% of them appearing once. Sequencing input: peripheral blood. All receptors derive from an adult man with Graves' ophthalmopathy.

The chain recombines TRBV14 with TRBJ1-2, with TRBD1 matching over 12 bases. V was clipped by 3 bases and J by 5 bases; unmatched bases: 10. The germline V gene encodes CDR1 SGHDN and CDR2 FVKESK. CDR3 length: 17 amino acids. The CDR3 loop reads CASSHRDRGRFSYGYTF. The DNA of the CDR3 is TGTGCCAGCAGCCACAGGGACAGGGGGCGATTCTCTTATGGCTACACCTTC.

This chain connects TRBV24-1 to TRBJ2-2; no definite D call. The germline V gene has CDR1 KGHDR and CDR2 SFDVKD. The V and J ends lost 0 bases and 4 bases respectively, with 5 bases between them. The CDR3 is made up of 14 amino acids. The CDR3 sequence is CATSDLWGTGELFF. The CDR3 DNA reads as TGTGCCACCAGTGATTTGTGGGGCACCGGGGAGCTGTTTTTT.

The J gene is TRBJ2-5, the V gene TRBV14, with 7 bases aligning to TRBD2. Losses at the gene ends were 2 bases for V and 4 bases for J; bases not matched to a gene: 16. Looked up from germline, CDR1 is SGHDN and CDR2 is FVKESK. This CDR3 has 18 residues. CDR3 sequence: CASSQFKSSRGGGETQYF. The CDR3 nucleotides are TGTGCCAGCAGCCAATTTAAGAGTTCTAGGGGCGGGGGAGAGACCCAGTACTTC.

This clonotype has a count of ten or more. The V and J genes are TRBV5-1 and TRBJ2-5; TRBD1 matches 8 bases. CDR1 and CDR2 from the germline V gene are SGHRS and YFSETQ. V was clipped by 2 bases and J by 3 bases; unmatched bases: 3. CDR3 length equals 14 residues. The CDR3 loop reads CASSLTTGEETQYF. The CDR3 DNA sequence: TGCGCCAGCAGCTTAACGACAGGGGAAGAGACCCAGTACTTC.

The chain uses TRBV2 and TRBJ1-2; 8 nucleotides agree with TRBD1. In germline, CDR1 is SNHLY, CDR2 FYNNEI. The CDR3 totals 14 residues. The trim removed 8 bases at V and 4 bases at J, leaving 9 bases unmatched. The CDR3 DNA reads as TGTGCCAGCGGGGACGGCCAGGGGGCCTATGGCTACACCTTC. This codes for CASGDGQGAYGYTF.

This clonotype was observed a few times. The CDR3 protein is CASSQDSRSSNTGELFF. The CDR3 DNA sequence: TGTGCCAGCAGCCAGGACAGCCGAAGCTCGAACACCGGGGAGCTGTTTTTT. The chain combines TRBV25-1 with TRBJ2-2; D possibly corresponds to TRBD1 (6 bases). This CDR3 has 17 amino acids. Trimming cost V 6 bases and J 0 bases, with 17 bases left between them. CDR1 and CDR2 from the germline V gene are MGHDK and SYGVNS.

About this clonotype itself: This sequence may be a read error, since a much larger clone differs from it by one base. The CDR3 reads CSVAGVHGYTF. For the CDR3, the DNA is TGCAGCGTTGCAGGGGTCCATGGCTACACCTTC. The chain joins TRBV29-1 to TRBJ1-2, with TRBD1 as a possible D gene (6 bases). V was trimmed by 4 bases and J by 6 bases, leaving 9 bases between them. The length of the CDR3 is 11 residues. Germline CDR1 is SQVTM and CDR2 is ANQGSEA.

This clonotype appeared a few times. Relative to the germline gene, one junction end is altered; a read error may explain this. The V and J genes are TRBV10-3 and TRBJ1-5; a possible D gene is TRBD1 (5 bases). Germline CDR1 ENHRY, CDR2 SYGVKD. The CDR3 totals 15 residues. In DNA form, the CDR3 reads TGTGCCAGCAGTGAGAACACCGGGACGAGGCAGCCCCAGCATTTT. This gives the protein CASSENTGTRQPQHF.

The chain has TRBV7-8 and TRBJ1-3; TRBD1 matches 11 bases. Trimming at V came to 4 bases and at J to 2 bases, leaving 1 base not matched to a gene. The V gene's germline CDR1 is SGHVS and CDR2 FQNEAQ. CDR3 size: 15 residues. The CDR3 DNA follows: TGTGCCAGCAGCTCGGGACAGGGGGCTGGAAACACCATATATTTT. Its translation: CASSSGQGAGNTIYF. Drawing the rest from reference TRBV7-8 and TRBJ1-3, the complete variable domain is GAGVSQSPRYKVAKRGQDVALRCDPISGHVSLFWYQQALGQGPEFLTYFQNEAQLDKSGLPSDRFFAERPEGSVSTLKIQRTQQEDSAVYLCASSSGQGAGNTIYFGEGSWLTVV.

V is TRBV6-5 and J is TRBJ1-1, with a tentative D call TRBD1 (5 bases). The ends were cut back, 2 bases at V and 3 bases at J, with 10 bases in the middle. Germline loops: CDR1 MNHEY, CDR2 SVGAGI. The CDR3 has 14 residues. Here the CDR3 reads CASSYIRADTEAFF. CDR3 coding DNA: TGTGCCAGCAGTTACATCAGGGCGGACACTGAAGCTTTCTTT.

The chain couples TRBV7-9 to TRBJ2-5; the match to TRBD1 covers 7 bases. Germline V gene sequence: CDR1 SEHNR, CDR2 FQNEAQ (reference sequence). J was trimmed by 2 bases and V by 6 bases; bases with no gene match: 9. There are 15 residues in the CDR3. Written as DNA, the CDR3 is TGTGCCAGCAGTTCAGGGGGAAGCGGACAAGAGACCCAGTACTTC. It translates to CASSSGGSGQETQYF.

This clonotype was observed a single time. The chain's CDR3 is CASSAGGENEAFF. The DNA of the CDR3 is TGTGCCAGCAGTGCCGGGGGGGAGAATGAAGCTTTCTTT. The chain has TRBV2 and TRBJ1-1; maybe TRBD1 (5 bases). V was trimmed by 4 bases and J by 7 bases, leaving 13 bases between them. Germline CDR1 is SNHLY and CDR2 is FYNNEI. The CDR3 length is 13 residues.

This chain uses TRBV6-6 with TRBJ1-4; D is possibly TRBD1 (5 bases). The CDR3 extends over 15 amino acids. The V and J ends lost 7 bases and 0 bases respectively, with 12 bases between them. CDR1 and CDR2 from the germline V gene are MNHNY and SVGAGI (reference sequence). The CDR3 loop is CASTEDSTTNEKLFF. The CDR3 DNA follows: TGTGCCAGCACCGAAGACAGCACAACTAATGAAAAACTGTTTTTT.

This clonotype was seen a handful of times. The DNA for the CDR3 is TGTGCCAGCAGTCTTCGGACGGGGAACACTGAAGCTTTCTTT. Its protein product is CASSLRTGNTEAFF. The chain carries TRBV6-1 and TRBJ1-1, with D hard to call. This CDR3 comprises 14 residues. The V and J ends lost 5 bases and 1 base respectively, with 11 bases between them. CDR1 is MNHNS and CDR2 is SASEGT in the germline V gene.

A few counts support this clonotype. The chain is built from TRBV20-1 and TRBJ2-5, with no clear D. The CDR3 is 13 residues long. The V gene's germline CDR1 is DFQATT and CDR2 SNEGSKA (reference sequence). Trimming stripped 6 bases from V and 4 bases from J, with 15 bases between. CDR3 protein: CSAADNDRETQYF. In nucleotides, the CDR3 is TGCAGTGCCGCAGACAACGACCGAGAGACCCAGTACTTC.

This clonotype has ten or more counts. The rearrangement uses TRBV15 and TRBJ2-6; D uncertain. There are 16 residues in the CDR3. V dropped 0 bases and J dropped 1 base, with 7 bases sitting between them. In germline, CDR1 is LNHNV, CDR2 YYDKDF (reference sequence). The CDR3 DNA sequence: TGTGCCACCAGCAGAGATATGGGGTCTGGGGCCAACGTCCTGACTTTC. This translates into CATSRDMGSGANVLTF.

In nucleotides, the CDR3 is TGTGCCACCCGTGGGACAGGGGGCGTTCTGCCCCAGCATTTT. Amino acid sequence: CATRGTGGVLPQHF. The genes are TRBV24-1 and TRBJ1-5; 12 nucleotides match TRBD1. V dropped 9 bases and J dropped 9; count of bases not matched to a gene: 8. Germline V gene sequence: CDR1 KGHDR, CDR2 SFDVKD. The CDR3 covers 14 residues.

CDR3 loop: CASSLGLTGYPEAFF. The CDR3 DNA is TGCGCCAGCAGCTTGGGCCTCACAGGGTATCCTGAAGCTTTCTTT. The V and J genes are TRBV5-1 and TRBJ1-1; the D gene is possibly TRBD1 (6 bases). The CDR3 contains 15 residues. Germline V gene sequence: CDR1 SGHRS, CDR2 YFSETQ. Trimming stripped 0 bases from V and 6 bases from J, with 15 bases between.

This clonotype came up many times. The CDR3: CASSETDNSGANVLTF. The CDR3 DNA sequence: TGTGCCAGCAGTGAGACAGATAACTCTGGGGCCAACGTCCTGACTTTC. The chain carries TRBV6-4 and TRBJ2-6, with a tentative D call TRBD1 (5 bases). The CDR3 extends over 16 amino acids. V lost 3 bases to trimming and J lost 0 bases, with 9 bases between them. Germline V lookup: CDR1 MRHNA, CDR2 SNTAGT.

The gene calls are TRBV19 and TRBJ2-5; weak D call: TRBD2 (6 bases). The germline V gene encodes CDR1 LNHDA and CDR2 SQIVND (reference sequence). This CDR3 region has 13 residues. V shed 5 bases and J shed 4 bases, with 11 bases lying between them. CDR3 sequence (DNA): TGTGCCAGTAGTGCCTCTAGCGCAGAGACCCAGTACTTC. Its protein product is CASSASSAETQYF.

The table lists this clonotype with a few counts. V usage is TRBV20-1 and J usage is TRBJ1-4; TRBD1 agrees at 8 bases. The germline V gene has CDR1 DFQATT and CDR2 SNEGSKA (reference sequence). CDR3 size: 14 residues. V dropped 6 bases and J dropped 5; count of bases not matched to a gene: 8. CDR3 coding DNA: TGCAGTGCCCCTGACAGGGGCGAAAATGAAAAACTGTTTTTT. Translating it yields CSAPDRGENEKLFF.

The DNA of the CDR3 is TGCAGCGCTACCCCGGGACTAGCGGTCTCAGGCGGGCAGTACTTC. Protein sequence: CSATPGLAVSGGQYF. This chain connects TRBV29-1 to TRBJ2-7, with 11 bases identical to TRBD2. Trimming at V came to 7 bases and at J to 9 bases, leaving 17 bases not matched to a gene. This CDR3 is built from 15 residues. Germline lookup yields CDR1 SQVTM and CDR2 ANQGSEA.

V is TRBV7-6 and J is TRBJ1-3; D is perhaps TRBD1 (6 bases). V was cut by 4 bases and J by 2 bases, with 15 bases left in between. From germline, CDR1 is SGHVS and CDR2 FNYEAQ. The CDR3 totals 16 residues. In DNA form, the CDR3 reads TGTGCCAGCAGCTCCCTTTCGGGGGCGACTGGAAACACCATATATTTT. Residues: CASSSLSGATGNTIYF. Filled out from reference TRBV7-6 and TRBJ1-3, the complete variable domain reads GAGVSQSPRYKVTKRGQDVALRCDPISGHVSLYWYRQALGQGPEFLTYFNYEAQQDKSGLPNDRFSAERPEGSISTLTIQRTEQRDSAMYRCASSSLSGATGNTIYFGEGSWLTVV.